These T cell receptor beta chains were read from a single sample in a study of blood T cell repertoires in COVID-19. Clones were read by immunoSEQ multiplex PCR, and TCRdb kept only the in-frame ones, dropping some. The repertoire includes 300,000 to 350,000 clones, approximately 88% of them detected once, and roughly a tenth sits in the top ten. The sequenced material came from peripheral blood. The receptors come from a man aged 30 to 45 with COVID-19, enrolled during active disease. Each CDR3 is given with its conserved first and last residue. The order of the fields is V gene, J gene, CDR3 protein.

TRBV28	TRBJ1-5	CASSSPRGQNNQPQHF
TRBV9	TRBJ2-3	CASSVSRDTQYF
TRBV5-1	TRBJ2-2	CASRLVPGGNTGELFF
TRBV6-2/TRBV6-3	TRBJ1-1	CASSYGSETEAFF
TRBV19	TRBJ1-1	CASSMSASGNTEAFF
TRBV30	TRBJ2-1	CAWDGGVAYNEQFF
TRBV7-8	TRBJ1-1	CASSSQTDNTEAFF
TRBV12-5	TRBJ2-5	CASGRLSTRGTQYF
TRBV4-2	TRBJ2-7	CASSPRTGARNEQYF
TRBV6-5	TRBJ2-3	CASSYSFGSSTDTQYF
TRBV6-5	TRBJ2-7	CASGPYEQYF
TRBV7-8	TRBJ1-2	CASSSLGTKGDYGYTF
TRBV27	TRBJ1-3	CASSRRGQRAGNTIYF
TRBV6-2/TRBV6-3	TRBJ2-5	CASSFLGLVAMETQYF
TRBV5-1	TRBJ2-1	CASSFLGLAGNNEQFF
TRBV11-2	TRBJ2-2	CASSLGPGQGYTGELFF
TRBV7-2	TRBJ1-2	CASSTGRGNYGYTF
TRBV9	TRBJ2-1	CASSVGAGPDLNEQFF
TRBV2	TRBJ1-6	CASSEDPAANNSPLHF
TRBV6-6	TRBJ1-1	CAIKDRPNTEAFF
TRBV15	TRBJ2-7	CATSRASGPYEQYF
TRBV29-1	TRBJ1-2	CSVELGTVLGYTF
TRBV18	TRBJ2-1	CASSPSAGAGGRNEQFF
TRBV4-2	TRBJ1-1	CASRPGFRNTEAFF
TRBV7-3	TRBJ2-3	CASSPTSGRSADTQYF
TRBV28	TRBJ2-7	CASSFGGRSSYEQYF
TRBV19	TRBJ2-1	CASSSGVEQFF
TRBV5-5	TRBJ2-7	CASSLGVGGEQYF
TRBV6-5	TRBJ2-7	CASSYDAGAPYEQYF
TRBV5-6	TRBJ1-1	CASSPTGSEAFF
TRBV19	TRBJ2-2	CASSWAGLGGELFF
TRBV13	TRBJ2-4	CASSSGQGFKNIQYF
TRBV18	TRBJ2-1	CASSPGGGLADSYNEQFF
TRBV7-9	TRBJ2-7	CASSRPSGETYEQYF
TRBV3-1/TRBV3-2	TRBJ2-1	CASSQVIAGPPFF
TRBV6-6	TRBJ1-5	CASSRDKYSNQPQHF
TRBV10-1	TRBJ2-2	CASSELGKRLNTGELFF
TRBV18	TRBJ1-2	CASSPGDRHYGYTF
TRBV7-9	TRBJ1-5	CASSVGGSNQPQHF
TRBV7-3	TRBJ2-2	CASSLNRAGSTGELFF
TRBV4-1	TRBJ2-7	CASSPGTAPYEQYF
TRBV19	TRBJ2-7	CASSIGYEQYF
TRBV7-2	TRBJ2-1	CASSLTSGVDNEQFF
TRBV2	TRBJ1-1	CASSEAPQGASEAFF
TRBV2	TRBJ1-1	CASSPEGNTEAFF
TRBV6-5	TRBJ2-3	CAGLAGGFTDTQYF
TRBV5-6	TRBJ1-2	CASSPGQNYGYTF
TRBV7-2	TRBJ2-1	CASSFDRDNEQFF
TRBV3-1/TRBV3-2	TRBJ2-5	CASSQQGWVETQYF
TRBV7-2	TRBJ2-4	CASSPRLTDPIQYF
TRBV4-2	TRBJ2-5	CASSQGGTSAETQYF
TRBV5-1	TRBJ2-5	CASSYREKETQYF
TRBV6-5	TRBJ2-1	CASSYSAGDLDEQFF
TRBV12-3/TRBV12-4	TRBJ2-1	CASTQGDSQFF